The 10 T cell receptor beta chains below all came from one sample that was sequenced in a study of T cell changes during pregnancy in multiple sclerosis. Profiling relied on immunoSEQ multiplex PCR, and the TCRdb table lists in-frame clones only, not all of them. The sample has around 17,000 clones, approximately 95% seen once; the top ten hold 0.8% to 1%. The specimen was peripheral blood, collected in the third trimester of pregnancy. The source of these receptors is a female donor with multiple sclerosis, enrolled in a pregnancy study.

The J gene is TRBJ2-1, the V gene TRBV5-1; 9 bases are shared with TRBD1. Looked up from germline, CDR1 is SGHRS and CDR2 is YFSETQ. CDR3 length: 14 residues. Germline trimming cut 4 bases from V and 6 bases from J; bases unmatched to any gene: 5. The CDR3 is CASSAGTGLNEQFF. The DNA of the CDR3 is TGCGCCAGCAGCGCCGGGACAGGGCTCAATGAGCAGTTCTTC.

This clone was detected only once. V gene TRBV13 combines with J gene TRBJ2-7; 10 bases agree with TRBD1. J gave up 4 bases and V 5 bases, and 8 bases lay outside the gene matches. This CDR3 spans 15 amino acids. The V gene's germline CDR1 is PRHDT and CDR2 FYEKMQ (reference sequence). The CDR3 loop is CASSLRQGALYEQYF. In DNA, the CDR3 is TGTGCCAGCAGCCTCCGACAGGGGGCTTTGTACGAGCAGTACTTC.

The chain combines TRBV5-5 with TRBJ1-4; 10 bases agree with TRBD1. Germline CDR1 is SGHKS and CDR2 is YYEKEE (reference sequence). This CDR3 has 16 residues. V lost 6 bases, J lost 5 bases, and 10 bases stayed unmatched. Here the CDR3 reads CASNRASGQGNEKLFF. The CDR3 DNA is TGTGCCAGCAACCGGGCGTCGGGACAGGGGAATGAAAAACTGTTTTTT.

The count of this clone is one. This chain joins TRBV7-9 and TRBJ1-1, with D maybe TRBD1 (6 bases). Between the trimmed V and J ends, which lost 6 bases and 1 base, there was a span of 12 bases. Germline loops: CDR1 SEHNR, CDR2 FQNEAQ (reference sequence). The CDR3 consists of 14 residues. CDR3 loop: CASRAGQPNTEAFF. CDR3 sequence (DNA): TGTGCCAGCAGAGCCGGACAGCCGAACACTGAAGCTTTCTTT. Supplemented by reference TRBV7-9 and TRBJ1-1, the full variable domain reads DTGVSQNPRHKITKRGQNVTFRCDPISEHNRLYWYRQTLGQGPEFLTYFQNEAQLEKSRLLSDRFSAERPKGSFSTLEIQRTEQGDSAMYLCASRAGQPNTEAFFGQGTRLTVV.

The V gene is TRBV5-1, the J gene TRBJ2-7; the D gene is possibly TRBD1 (8 bases). V shed 0 bases and J shed 5 bases, with 15 bases lying between them. There are 15 residues in the CDR3. Germline V lookup: CDR1 SGHRS, CDR2 YFSETQ. Here the CDR3 reads CASSLVGQGGNEQYF. As DNA, the CDR3 is TGCGCCAGCAGCTTGGTAGGACAGGGAGGGAACGAGCAGTACTTC. The whole variable domain, remainder taken from reference TRBV5-1 and TRBJ2-7, is KAGVTQTPRYLIKTRGQQVTLSCSPISGHRSVSWYQQTPGQGLQFLFEYFSETQRNKGNFPGRFSGRQFSNSRSEMNVSTLELGDSALYLCASSLVGQGGNEQYFGPGTRLTVT.

The chain has TRBV7-9 and TRBJ1-6; maybe TRBD1 (6 bases). In germline, CDR1 is SEHNR, CDR2 FQNEAQ (reference sequence). This CDR3 has 16 residues. Deletions cut 3 bases from V and 3 bases from J, with 12 bases between. CDR3 sequence reads: CASSLMGQDYNSPLHF. The CDR3 nucleotides read TGTGCCAGCAGCTTGATGGGACAAGACTATAATTCACCCCTCCACTTT.

The chain couples TRBV10-3 to TRBJ2-5; a weak D match, TRBD2 (6 bases). V shed 5 bases and J shed 4 bases, with 8 bases lying between them. The CDR3 has 12 residues. Germline values: CDR1 ENHRY, CDR2 SYGVKD. The DNA for the CDR3 is TGTGCCATCAGTAAGGGAGGAGAGACCCAGTACTTC. Translation: CAISKGGETQYF.

This chain connects TRBV11-2 to TRBJ2-3, with 8 bases identical to TRBD1. V lost 1 base and J lost 10; bases outside the gene matches: 7. This CDR3 spans 14 amino acids. Germline CDR1 SGHAT, CDR2 FQNNGV. CDR3 in amino acids: CASSLGTGWVAQYF. The CDR3 DNA reads TGTGCCAGCAGCTTAGGGACAGGGTGGGTGGCGCAGTATTTT.

The chain combines TRBV5-4 with TRBJ1-1; TRBD1 might be the D (6 bases). The V gene lost 2 bases and the J gene lost 1 base, with 9 bases spanning the gap. The germline V gene encodes CDR1 SGHNT and CDR2 YYREEE (reference sequence). The CDR3 is 14 amino acids. The CDR3 loop is CASSFRDKNTEAFF. DNA of the CDR3: TGTGCCAGCAGCTTCCGGGACAAGAACACTGAAGCTTTCTTT.

The rearrangement joins TRBV28 to TRBJ1-1; a possible D gene is TRBD1 (5 bases). Trimming removed 3 bases from V and 0 bases from J, with 11 bases in between. CDR1 and CDR2 from the germline V gene are MDHEN and SYDVKM. The CDR3 sequence is 15 residues long. CDR3 nucleotide sequence: TGTGCCAGCAGTTTTAGGGGTTTCATGAACACTGAAGCTTTCTTT. Residues: CASSFRGFMNTEAFF. Full variable domain (rest looked up from reference TRBV28 and TRBJ1-1): DVKVTQSSRYLVKRTGEKVFLECVQDMDHENMFWYRQDPGLGLRLIYFSYDVKMKEKGDIPEGYSVSREKKERFSLILESASTNQTSMYLCASSFRGFMNTEAFFGQGTRLTVV.